This T cell receptor beta chain was recovered during a study of CD8 T cells in Susac syndrome. The wider study: At blood draw, Susac syndrome patients were therapy-naive, on corticosteroids, or on intravenous immunoglobulin alone.

Reverse transcription of about 0.5 to 1 ug RNA used random hexamers. TCRdb redid the calling of the immunoSEQ multiplex PCR reads with MiXCR, one entry per CDR3 protein. The profile covers about 120,000 distinct CDR3 sequences, with 90% to 95% appearing a single time and about 0.28% taken by the ten largest. The CDR3 loop spans 13 amino acids. Germline CDR1 SGDLS, CDR2 YYNGEE. V shed 3 bases, J shed 9 bases, and the junction held 8 bases outside the gene matches. Patients with Susac syndrome fulfilled recently defined diagnostic criteria for definite or probable disease. The TCR originated in a human donor with Susac syndrome. This sequence joins TRBV9 and TRBJ1-2; TRBD1 matches 7 bases. Sequenced sample: CD8+ T cells from PBMCs. The CDR3 spells CASSAITGARYTF. DNA of the CDR3: TGTGCCAGCAGCGCCATCACAGGGGCCCGCTACACCTTC.